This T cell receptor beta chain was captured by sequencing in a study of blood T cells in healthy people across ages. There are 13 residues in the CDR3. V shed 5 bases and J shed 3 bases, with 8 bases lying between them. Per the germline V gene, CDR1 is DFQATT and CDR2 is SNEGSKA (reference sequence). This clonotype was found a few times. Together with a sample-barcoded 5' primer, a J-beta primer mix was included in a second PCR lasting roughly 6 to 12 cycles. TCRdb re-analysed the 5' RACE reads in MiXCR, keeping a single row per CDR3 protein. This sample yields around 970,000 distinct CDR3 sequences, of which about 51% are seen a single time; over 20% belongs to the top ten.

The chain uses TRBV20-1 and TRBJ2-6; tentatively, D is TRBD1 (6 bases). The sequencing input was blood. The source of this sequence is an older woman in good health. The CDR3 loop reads CSAHRVGANVLTF. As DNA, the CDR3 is TGCAGTGCTCACAGGGTTGGGGCCAACGTCCTGACTTTC.